This entry is about one T cell receptor beta chain. The V segment lost 2 bases and the J segment 6 bases; nucleotides outside the gene matches: 8. The CDR3 is 16 amino acids. Germline V gene data show CDR1 as SGHDT and CDR2 as YYEEEE. The data are from a study of blood T cell repertoires in COVID-19. The wider study: The samples span acute and convalescent COVID-19 from the United States, Italy and Spain. PBMCs, B-cell-depleted T cells, or T cells were the source of the cDNA or gDNA that made up the material.

Authors' data handling: Amplification of reference gene primers provided the estimated nucleated cell counts. Here immunoSEQ multiplex PCR was the method, and the copy in TCRdb shows in-frame clones only, minus some. The DNA gave D and trimming, while V, J and clone size come from that table. This table has roughly 250,000 clones, more than 70% appearing once. This TCR derives from a woman in her thirties or forties who had recovered from COVID-19. The chain uses TRBV5-6 and TRBJ2-1, with 10 bases identical to TRBD2. Sequenced input: peripheral blood. CDR3 bases: TGTGCCAGCAGCTTCCGGACTAGCGGAGGGGCCAATGAGCAGTTCTTC. Encoded protein: CASSFRTSGGANEQFF.